The 23 T cell receptor beta chains listed next were all sequenced from one sample in a study of CD8+CD57+ T cells in acquired aplastic anemia. According to the study, genomic DNA was the template for TCR beta VDJ and CDR3 profiling. MiXCR, applied by TCRdb to the reads, yields one record per CDR3 protein. The table has 400,000 to 450,000 distinct CDR3 sequences, 65% to 80% seen once. Sequencing was performed on sorted CD4+, CD8+, or CD8+CD57+ T cells (not recorded which) from PBMCs. Receptors originate from a human donor in good health, serving as a control.

The CDR3 DNA follows: TGTGCCAGCAGGGGACTAGCGGAGAACGAGCAGTACTTCCAGTATTTT. Translated: CASRGLAENEQYFQYF. The chain has TRBV7-2 and TRBJ2-3; 11 bases match TRBD2. With V trimmed by 6 bases and J by 12 bases, 17 bases remained unmatched. The CDR3 is made up of 16 amino acids. Per germline, CDR1 SGHTA and CDR2 FQGNSA.

The chain carries TRBV9 and TRBJ2-6; 8 bases match TRBD1. This CDR3 has 17 residues. The ends lost 5 bases at V and 6 bases at J; junction bases unmatched: 13. Germline CDR1 is SGDLS and CDR2 is YYNGEE. Here the CDR3 reads CASSKLTGVYEANVLTF. The CDR3 DNA is TGTGCCAGCAGTAAATTGACAGGGGTCTACGAGGCCAACGTCCTGACTTTC.

This clonotype was recorded many times. The V gene is TRBV19, the J gene TRBJ1-5; D is perhaps TRBD1 (5 bases). The length of the CDR3 is 14 residues. Trimming pared 7 bases from V and 4 bases from J, leaving 14 bases between. CDR1 and CDR2 from the germline V gene are LNHDA and SQIVND (reference sequence). The CDR3: CASNPSGGNQPQHF. The DNA for the CDR3 is TGTGCCAGTAACCCCTCGGGGGGGAATCAGCCCCAGCATTTT.

The chain is built from TRBV20-1 and TRBJ2-3; tentative D call: TRBD2 (5 bases). Germline loops: CDR1 DFQATT, CDR2 SNEGSKA (reference sequence). The CDR3 runs to 13 residues. The V end was cut by 3 bases, the J end by 10 bases, with 17 bases between. CDR3 in amino acids: CSARAGGNQPQYF. The CDR3 region has the DNA TGCAGTGCTAGGGCGGGTGGCAATCAGCCGCAGTATTTT.

V is TRBV29-1 and J is TRBJ1-2; D may be TRBD1 (6 bases). V dropped 7 bases and J dropped 6 bases, with 18 bases sitting between them. From germline, CDR1 is SQVTM and CDR2 ANQGSEA. The CDR3 spans 13 residues. In DNA, the CDR3 is TGCAGCGCCGAACCGGGAACAGGGAATGGCTACACCTTC. Translating it yields CSAEPGTGNGYTF. The full variable domain, in which reference TRBV29-1 and TRBJ1-2 provide the parts outside the CDR3, is SAVISQKPSRDICQRGTSLTIQCQVDSQVTMMFWYRQQPGQSLTLIATANQGSEATYESGFVIDKFPISRPNLTFSTLTVSNMSPEDSSIYLCSAEPGTGNGYTFGSGTRLTVV.

The chain uses TRBV20-1 and TRBJ1-4, with D possibly matching TRBD1 (5 bases). CDR1 and CDR2 from the germline V gene are DFQATT and SNEGSKA (reference sequence). Trimming shortened V by 5 bases and J by 6 bases, and 19 bases separated the two germline ends. This CDR3 region has 15 residues. CDR3 protein: CSALTTGGGDEKLFF. The CDR3 nucleotides read TGCAGTGCTCTTACTACCGGGGGAGGGGATGAAAAACTGTTTTTT.

This chain uses TRBV7-2 with TRBJ1-5; 7 positions match TRBD1. The germline gives CDR1 SGHTA, CDR2 FQGNSA. Trimming cost V 5 bases and J 13 bases; bases outside gene matches: 20. The CDR3 consists of 16 residues. For the CDR3, the DNA is TGTGCCAGCAGCCGAGGGGGAAAGGGGGCCAATCAGCATCAGCATTTT. Protein product: CASSRGGKGANQHQHF.

This rearrangement joins TRBV15 to TRBJ1-1, with 7 bases matching TRBD1. Germline V gene lookup returns CDR1 LNHNV and CDR2 YYDKDF (reference sequence). V shed 3 bases, J shed 4 bases, and the junction held 11 bases outside the gene matches. The length of the CDR3 is 16 residues. In nucleotides, the CDR3 is TGTGCCACCAGCAGCCTAAGGTATGACAGGGTCACTGAAGCTTTCTTT. Translating gives CATSSLRYDRVTEAFF. The whole variable domain, remainder taken from reference TRBV15 and TRBJ1-1, is DAMVIQNPRYQVTQFGKPVTLSCSQTLNHNVMYWYQQKSSQAPKLLFHYYDKDFNNEADTPDNFQSRRPNTSFCFLDIRSPGLGDTAMYLCATSSLRYDRVTEAFFGQGTRLTVV.

This clonotype was seen repeatedly, ten times or more. This chain links TRBV6-1 with TRBJ1-2; D is unclear. Germline CDR1 is MNHNS and CDR2 is SASEGT. The length of the CDR3 is 14 residues. Trimming pared 0 bases from V and 3 bases from J, leaving 8 bases between. The CDR3 nucleotides are TGTGCCAGCAGTGAAGCGAGGAGGGACTATGGCTACACCTTC. It specifies CASSEARRDYGYTF.

With respect to this clonotype: Since the CDR3 does not end with the conserved phenylalanine or tryptophan, this likely comes from a read error. The limits of the CDR3 on the DNA are not certain, so only TCRdb's listed CDR3 is given. V is TRBV7-7 and J is TRBJ2-3; the table's D call, TRBD1, was not checked against the DNA. The CDR3 comprises 13 residues, both ends counted. Per germline, CDR1 SSHAT and CDR2 FNYEAQ (reference sequence). The CDR3 loop reads CASSLDRGTTDTQ.

Concerning this clonotype: An end of the junction differs from the germline gene, which may be a read error. This chain links TRBV19 with TRBJ1-1, with D perhaps matching TRBD1 (5 bases). Germline values: CDR1 LNHDA, CDR2 SQIVND (reference sequence). This CDR3 is built from 14 residues. The CDR3 DNA reads as TGTGCCAGTAGGGGGCAGGTGAACGTCGATGAAGCTTCCTTT. Protein: CASRGQVNVDEASF.

This clonotype was counted only a few times. J is TRBJ1-3 and V is TRBV19; 8 bases agree with TRBD1. Germline CDR1 reads LNHDA; CDR2 reads SQIVND (reference sequence). The CDR3 is 15 amino acids. The CDR3: CAMTPGQGRWNTIYF. The CDR3, as DNA: TGTGCTATGACCCCCGGACAGGGAAGGTGGAACACCATATATTTT.

This rearrangement joins TRBV7-9 to TRBJ2-7; D is ambiguous. The CDR3 is 11 residues long. Germline CDR1 reads SEHNR; CDR2 reads FQNEAQ (reference sequence). V was trimmed by 5 bases and J by 5 bases, leaving 7 bases between them. CDR3 nucleotide sequence: TGTGCCAGCAGCCCAGAAAACGAGCAGTACTTC. This codes for CASSPENEQYF.

Details on this clonotype: The DNA is omitted, as the CDR3 cannot be located on it reliably, and the CDR3 follows TCRdb's listing. The genes are TRBV7-3 and TRBJ1-6. Germline loops: CDR1 SGHTA, CDR2 FQGTGA. The CDR3 is made up of 15 amino acids, end residues included. CDR3 protein: CASSLCARLNSPHHF.

A word on this clonotype: It is unclear where the CDR3 begins or ends on the DNA, so no DNA is shown, and the CDR3 is as TCRdb lists it. The chain couples TRBV6-2 or TRBV6-3 to TRBJ1-5. The CDR3 numbers 17 amino acids, ends counted. Looked up from germline, CDR1 is MNHEY and CDR2 is SVGEGT. CDR3 in amino acids: CASSYICSARIGEPQHF.

This clonotype has a handful of counts. The chain carries TRBV20-1 and TRBJ2-5; D not certain. Germline lookup yields CDR1 DFQATT and CDR2 SNEGSKA (reference sequence). The CDR3 has 12 amino acids. Trimming took off 4 bases at V and 6 bases at J, with 12 bases between the two ends. The CDR3 here is CSAKTNGKTQYF. DNA of the CDR3: TGCAGTGCTAAAACTAATGGAAAGACCCAGTACTTC.

The chain recombines TRBV5-5 with TRBJ1-4; TRBD1 might be the D (5 bases). This CDR3 has 15 residues. Germline CDR1 SGHKS, CDR2 YYEKEE (reference sequence). The V and J ends lost 2 bases and 7 bases respectively, with 15 bases between them. CDR3 amino acids: CASSFEGREAEKLFF. CDR3 in DNA: TGTGCCAGCAGCTTCGAGGGCAGGGAGGCTGAAAAACTGTTTTTT.

In regard to this clonotype: Since a much larger clone is just one base distant, this may be a read error. The chain uses TRBV10-3 and TRBJ1-4; 7 bases fit TRBD1. Germline trimming cut 5 bases from V and 0 bases from J; bases unmatched to any gene: 9. CDR1 is ENHRY, CDR2 SYGVKD, per germline. The CDR3 sequence is 17 residues long. The CDR3 region is CAISPPTGRATNEKLFF. The CDR3 region has the DNA TGTGCCATCAGTCCCCCGACAGGGAGAGCAACTAATGAAAAACTGTTTTTT.

This clonotype was picked up a small number of times. At one end the junction does not follow the germline gene, possibly because of a read error. The rearrangement joins TRBV25-1 to TRBJ2-5; D unclear. Looked up from germline, CDR1 is MGHDK and CDR2 is SYGVNS. This CDR3 has 12 amino acids. CDR3 residues: CAISEPQETQYF. CDR3 sequence (DNA): TGTGCCATCAGTGAGCCGCAAGAGACCCAGTACTTC.

Details on this clonotype: One junction end disagrees with the germline gene, perhaps due to a read error. V gene TRBV2 combines with J gene TRBJ2-1; possibly TRBD2 for D (5 bases). Germline V lookup: CDR1 SNHLY, CDR2 FYNNEI. This CDR3 contains 16 residues. The CDR3 region is CASSQQTGSSYNEQFF. For the CDR3, the DNA is TGCGCCAGCAGCCAACAAACTGGGAGCTCCTACAATGAGCAGTTCTTC.

A word on this clonotype: Since the CDR3 does not end with the conserved phenylalanine or tryptophan, this likely comes from a read error. Because the CDR3's place on the DNA is in doubt, the DNA is left out and the CDR3 is given as listed by TCRdb. J is TRBJ1-2 and V is TRBV2; TRBD1 is the table's D call, not checked against the DNA. Including both end residues, the CDR3 is 16 amino acids long. The germline V gene encodes CDR1 SNHLY and CDR2 FYNNEI. CDR3 loop: CASSLRTGSTEAFFAH.

This clonotype was counted at least ten times. The CDR3 DNA is TGTGCCAGCAGCCCAGGACTAGCGGGGGGTCGAGATACGCAGTATTTT. Its protein is CASSPGLAGGRDTQYF. The chain joins TRBV11-1 to TRBJ2-3; 14 positions agree with TRBD2. Germline trimming cut 5 bases from V and 5 bases from J; bases unmatched to any gene: 6. CDR3 length equals 16 residues. Looked up from germline, CDR1 is SGHAT and CDR2 is FQDESV (reference sequence). Complete variable domain (other parts from reference TRBV11-1 and TRBJ2-3): EAEVAQSPRYKITEKSQAVAFWCDPISGHATLYWYRQILGQGPELLVQFQDESVVDDSQLPKDRFSAERLKGVDSTLKIQPAELGDSAMYLCASSPGLAGGRDTQYFGPGTRLTVL.

CDR3 bases: TGCGCCAGCAGTATTGACGGGCCCTACAATGAGCAGTTCTTC. It is translated as CASSIDGPYNEQFF. V is TRBV5-1 and J is TRBJ2-1; D ambiguous. CDR1 and CDR2 from the germline V gene are SGHRS and YFSETQ. Trimming took 5 bases from V and 2 from J, leaving 11 bases between them. This CDR3 spans 14 amino acids. Based on the CDR3 plus reference TRBV5-1 and TRBJ2-1, the full variable domain is KAGVTQTPRYLIKTRGQQVTLSCSPISGHRSVSWYQQTPGQGLQFLFEYFSETQRNKGNFPGRFSGRQFSNSRSEMNVSTLELGDSALYLCASSIDGPYNEQFFGPGTRLTVL.